This TCR beta chain was sequenced during a study of monozygotic twins with inflammatory bowel disease. Study results and limitations: IBD patients shared fewer clonotypes with other individuals than healthy twins, especially patients with disease activity signs.

Details on this clonotype: Its antigen is not known.

Each UMI, carrying a 6-nucleotide sample barcode, came from template switching. Researchers put TCRalpha and TCRbeta cDNA through two nested PCRs lasting approximately 16 and 10 cycles. TCRdb reprocessed the 5' RACE reads and keeps a single row for each CDR3 protein, giving no DNA. The listing records around 410,000 distinct CDR3 sequences. The TCR comes from a human donor with ulcerative colitis or Crohn's disease, or a healthy co-twin of an affected twin (not recorded which). Material: blood.

The CDR3 loop reads CSVTVGLAGSNEQFF. The rearrangement uses TRBV29-1 and TRBJ2-1; lacking DNA, the TRBD2 call made by TCRdb goes unchecked. CDR1 is SQVTM and CDR2 is ANQGSEA in the germline V gene. This CDR3 comprises 15 residues.